This TCR beta chain comes out of a study of identical twins. This clonotype was recorded a few times. TCRdb redid the calling of the 5' RACE reads with MiXCR, one entry per CDR3 protein. The sample shows 600,000 to 800,000 distinct CDR3 sequences, about 20% of them seen only once. V was trimmed by 7 bases and J by 7 bases, leaving 14 bases between them. This CDR3 is built from 13 residues. The germline gives CDR1 LGHDT, CDR2 YNNKEL (reference sequence). This sample was shared with a second study, whose subject was T cells expressing NK-cell markers. This second study says: In several donors, dominant clonotypes made up 28.3-60.1% of CD3+CD56-NKG2C+ cells.

The receptor was isolated from a young woman in good health. Specimen: PBMCs. The rearrangement joins TRBV3-1 to TRBJ2-1; TRBD1 might be the D (5 bases). The CDR3 sequence: CASNQIKGNEQFF. CDR3 sequence (DNA): TGTGCCAGCAACCAGATCAAGGGGAATGAGCAGTTCTTC.